A single sample gave rise to the 29 T cell receptor beta chains below, sequenced in a study of monozygotic twins with inflammatory bowel disease (dated by TCRdb to about 2019). The library was obtained by 5' RACE. The instrument was an Illumina HiSeq 2500. TCRdb reprocessed the reads, so every CDR3 protein sequence counts as one entry and DNA is not shown. The sample's own table lists about 140,000 distinct CDR3 sequences. Of the sample, 2% to 3% falls within the top ten clones. The material sequenced was blood. The receptors here all came from a human donor with ulcerative colitis or Crohn's disease, or a healthy co-twin of an affected twin (not recorded which).

The chain carries TRBV14 and TRBJ2-7; as DNA is missing, the TRBD1 call by TCRdb cannot be tested. This CDR3 contains 18 residues. CDR1 is SGHDN, CDR2 FVKESK, per germline. This CDR3 is CASSQERGLSGLSYEQYF.

CDR3 region: CASSPQGSSYNSPLHF. V and J are TRBV7-6 and TRBJ1-6. The germline V gene has CDR1 SGHVS and CDR2 FNYEAQ. The CDR3 is made up of 16 amino acids.

The V and J genes are TRBV20-1 and TRBJ2-5; the TRBD1 assignment by TCRdb is unverifiable without DNA. Germline assignment: CDR1 DFQATT and CDR2 SNEGSKA (reference sequence). The CDR3 contains 15 residues. CDR3 sequence reads: CSARDRLAGGETQYF.

The CDR3 here is CASGIRLTSTDTQYF. The chain has TRBV6-2 or TRBV6-3 and TRBJ2-3. The CDR3 has 15 amino acids. Germline assignment: CDR1 MNHEY and CDR2 SVGEGT.

The chain has TRBV5-1 and TRBJ2-7. The CDR3 totals 15 residues. CDR1 SGHRS and CDR2 YFSETQ come from the germline V gene. CDR3 region: CASSLALYGPYEQYF.

V usage is TRBV7-6 and J usage is TRBJ2-1. The CDR3 has 16 amino acids. The germline CDR1 and CDR2 sequences are SGHVS and FNYEAQ. CDR3 residues: CASSPTWSVSYNEQFF. Drawing the rest from reference TRBV7-6 and TRBJ2-1, the complete variable domain is GAGVSQSPRYKVTKRGQDVALRCDPISGHVSLYWYRQALGQGPEFLTYFNYEAQQDKSGLPNDRFSAERPEGSISTLTIQRTEQRDSAMYRCASSPTWSVSYNEQFFGPGTRLTVL.

V gene TRBV19 combines with J gene TRBJ2-3. This CDR3 has 14 amino acids. Per the germline V gene, CDR1 is LNHDA and CDR2 is SQIVND (reference sequence). CDR3: CASSIGWAQDTQYF.

The rearrangement links TRBV11-1 to TRBJ2-2; absent DNA, TCRdb's TRBD2 call cannot be checked. Germline CDR1 SGHAT, CDR2 FQDESV (reference sequence). The CDR3 totals 15 residues. CDR3 in amino acids: CASSLWTSDAGELFF.

The chain joins TRBV19 to TRBJ1-5; checking the TCRdb D call of TRBD1 is not possible without DNA. The CDR3 runs 16 residues. Germline values: CDR1 LNHDA, CDR2 SQIVND (reference sequence). Here the CDR3 reads CASSPADRYSNQPQHF.

The J gene is TRBJ1-5, the V gene TRBV6-2 or TRBV6-3. The CDR3 has 15 residues. Germline assignment: CDR1 MNHEY and CDR2 SVGEGT. The CDR3 reads CASKGDGLGNQPQHF.

This chain links TRBV7-8 with TRBJ2-7. Germline CDR1 SGHVS, CDR2 FQNEAQ. The CDR3 has 13 amino acids. CDR3 sequence: CASSLVLSYEQYF.

The genes are TRBV5-1 and TRBJ2-3; TCRdb picks TRBD2, but there is no DNA to check that call. Germline CDR1 reads SGHRS; CDR2 reads YFSETQ. The length of the CDR3 is 13 residues. The CDR3: CASSLADRDTQYF.

V is TRBV27 and J is TRBJ2-1. CDR3 length equals 13 residues. Germline CDR1 MNHEY, CDR2 SMNVEV (reference sequence). CDR3 amino acids: CAISASSYNEQFF.

This chain uses TRBV5-4 with TRBJ2-3; TCRdb designates TRBD2, a call that cannot be tested without DNA. The CDR3 totals 16 residues. In germline, CDR1 is SGHNT, CDR2 YYREEE (reference sequence). The CDR3 reads CASSFRLAESTDTQYF.

V and J are TRBV11-1 and TRBJ1-1; TCRdb's assignment of TRBD1 cannot be checked, as there is no DNA. CDR1 is SGHAT, CDR2 FQDESV, per germline (reference sequence). This CDR3 comprises 16 residues. CDR3 sequence reads: CASSLAGGRTNTEAFF.

The chain uses TRBV19 and TRBJ2-7; without DNA, the TCRdb call of TRBD1 cannot be checked. CDR3 length: 14 amino acids. Germline V lookup: CDR1 LNHDA, CDR2 SQIVND (reference sequence). The CDR3 protein is CASSIVRQGSEQYF.

J is TRBJ2-3 and V is TRBV5-1; the D call of TRBD1 rests on TCRdb alone, since no DNA is present to check it. CDR3 length: 16 amino acids. The germline gives CDR1 SGHRS, CDR2 YFSETQ. CDR3 residues: CASSPAGTRGLNTQYF.

CDR3 in amino acids: CAISEIGLKRETQYF. The genes are TRBV10-3 and TRBJ2-5; the D gene TCRdb calls, TRBD2, cannot be checked with no DNA. The CDR3 is 15 residues long. Germline V gives CDR1 ENHRY, CDR2 SYGVKD.

This sequence joins TRBV2 and TRBJ1-5; TCRdb selects TRBD1, and the lack of DNA leaves this call unchecked. Germline-derived CDR1 and CDR2 are SNHLY and FYNNEI. The CDR3 loop spans 15 amino acids. This CDR3 is CASRTGDLGNQPQHF.

The CDR3 protein is CASSFQETQYF. This chain connects TRBV5-1 to TRBJ2-5. Looked up from germline, CDR1 is SGHRS and CDR2 is YFSETQ. This CDR3 has 11 amino acids.

The rearrangement uses TRBV12-3 or TRBV12-4 and TRBJ1-1. The CDR3 loop spans 12 amino acids. Here the CDR3 reads CASSFSNTEAFF.

V gene TRBV6-5 combines with J gene TRBJ2-5. Looked up from germline, CDR1 is MNHEY and CDR2 is SVGAGI. This CDR3 is built from 16 residues. CDR3 protein: CASSYSILNFQETQYF.

The chain employs TRBV6-2 or TRBV6-3 and TRBJ2-1. CDR1 and CDR2 (germline): MNHEY, SVGEGT. The CDR3 spans 12 residues. The CDR3 sequence is CASSPPYNEQFF.

The chain employs TRBV18 and TRBJ2-3; there is no DNA to check the TCRdb D call of TRBD1. The CDR3 is 15 amino acids. The germline CDR1 and CDR2 sequences are KGHSH and LQKENI. The CDR3 reads CASSTRDRRTDTQYF.

V usage is TRBV18 and J usage is TRBJ1-5; TCRdb returns TRBD1, unconfirmable since there is no DNA. From germline, CDR1 is KGHSH and CDR2 LQKENI. The CDR3 loop spans 14 amino acids. The CDR3 region is CASSQTGGNQPQHF.

The rearrangement joins TRBV7-2 to TRBJ2-3; TCRdb lists TRBD1, though no DNA is available to test this call. The CDR3 is 15 amino acids. Germline CDR1 is SGHTA and CDR2 is FQGNSA. CDR3 loop: CASSRKTGSTDTQYF.

The rearrangement uses TRBV4-1 and TRBJ2-1; absent DNA, TCRdb's TRBD1 call cannot be checked. There are 16 residues in the CDR3. The germline gives CDR1 MGHRA, CDR2 YSYEKL. The CDR3 protein is CASSQEAGAIYNEQFF.

The chain joins TRBV18 to TRBJ1-3; TCRdb outputs TRBD1, but without DNA this stays unchecked. This CDR3 has 14 residues. The germline V gene encodes CDR1 KGHSH and CDR2 LQKENI. The CDR3 is CASSTGSSGNTIYF. Using reference TRBV18 and TRBJ1-3 for the parts outside the CDR3, the full variable domain is NAGVMQNPRHLVRRRGQEARLRCSPMKGHSHVYWYRQLPEEGLKFMVYLQKENIIDESGMPKERFSAEFPKEGPSILRIQQVVRGDSAAYFCASSTGSSGNTIYFGEGSWLTVV.

The chain recombines TRBV5-1 with TRBJ2-7; the D call of TRBD1 rests on TCRdb alone, since no DNA is present to check it. CDR3 size: 14 residues. Germline CDR1 reads SGHRS; CDR2 reads YFSETQ. CDR3 region: CASSFRNGGDEQYF.